This T cell receptor beta chain was recorded in a study of cytotoxic CD8 clonotypes in ibrutinib-treated CLL. Overall study context: The sample average was 255,043 productive templates and 85,000 to 100,000 productive rearrangements.

With regard to this clone: Its matching antigen is unknown.

Only in-frame clones appear in the TCRdb table, and some are missing; sequencing was by immunoSEQ multiplex PCR. The profile shows around 330,000 clones, over 60% of them singletons. Germline CDR1 is ENHRY and CDR2 is SYGVKD. With 2 bases removed from V and 1 base from J, the gap between germline ends came to 11 bases. CDR3 length equals 15 residues. General study findings and limits: Rising at ibrutinib response, clonality subsequently fell back toward baseline at progression. Clonality measured at baseline exceeded age-matched healthy donors, tracking circulating CD8+ T-cell counts.

The TCR originated in a human donor with chronic lymphocytic leukemia. The chain carries TRBV10-3 and TRBJ1-2, with D perhaps matching TRBD1 (6 bases). The sample here was PBMCs, taken after 36 months of ibrutinib treatment. This CDR3 is CAISEAPGVNYGYTF. The CDR3 DNA is TGTGCCATCAGTGAGGCGCCAGGGGTTAACTATGGCTACACCTTC.